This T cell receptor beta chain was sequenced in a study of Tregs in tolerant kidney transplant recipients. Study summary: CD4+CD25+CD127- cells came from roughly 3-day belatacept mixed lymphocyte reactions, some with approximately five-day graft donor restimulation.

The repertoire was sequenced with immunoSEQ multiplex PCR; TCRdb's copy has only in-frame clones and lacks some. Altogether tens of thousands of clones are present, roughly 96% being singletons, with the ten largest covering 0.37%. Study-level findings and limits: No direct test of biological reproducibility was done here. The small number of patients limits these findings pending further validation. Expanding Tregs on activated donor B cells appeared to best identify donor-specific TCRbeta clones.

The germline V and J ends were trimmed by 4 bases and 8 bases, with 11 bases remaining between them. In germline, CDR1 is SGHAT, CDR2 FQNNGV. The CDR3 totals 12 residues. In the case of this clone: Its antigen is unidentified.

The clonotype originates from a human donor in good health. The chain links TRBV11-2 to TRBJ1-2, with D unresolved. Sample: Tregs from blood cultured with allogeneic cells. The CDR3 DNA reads TGTGCCAGCAGCTGGGCGGGGTCGGGCTACACCTTC. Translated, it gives CASSWAGSGYTF.